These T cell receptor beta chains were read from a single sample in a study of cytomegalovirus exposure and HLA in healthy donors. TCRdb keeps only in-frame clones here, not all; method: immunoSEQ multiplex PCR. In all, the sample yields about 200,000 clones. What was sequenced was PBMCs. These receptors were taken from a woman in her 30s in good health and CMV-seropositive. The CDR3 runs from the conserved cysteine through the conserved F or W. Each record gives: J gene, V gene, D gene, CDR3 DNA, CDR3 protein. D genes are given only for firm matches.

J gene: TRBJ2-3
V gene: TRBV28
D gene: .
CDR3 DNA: TGTGCCAGCAATCCGGACAGTTCCACAGATACGCAGTATTTT
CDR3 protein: CASNPDSSTDTQYF

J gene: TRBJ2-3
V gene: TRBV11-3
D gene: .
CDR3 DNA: TGTGCCAGCAGCTCGAATAGCGGAACTATAGATACGCAGTATTTT
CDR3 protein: CASSSNSGTIDTQYF

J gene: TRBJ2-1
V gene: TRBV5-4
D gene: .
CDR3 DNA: TGTGCCAGCAGCCCCGGGACAACGTACAATGAGCAGTTCTTC
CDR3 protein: CASSPGTTYNEQFF

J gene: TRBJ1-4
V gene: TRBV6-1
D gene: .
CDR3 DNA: TGTGCCAGCAGTGAGAGAGGAAGAACCCTCGGGGAAAAACTGTTTTTT
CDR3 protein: CASSERGRTLGEKLFF

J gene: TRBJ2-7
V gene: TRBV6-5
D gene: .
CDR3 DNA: TGTGCCAGCAGTTATCATGGGCCCTACGAGCAGTACTTC
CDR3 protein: CASSYHGPYEQYF

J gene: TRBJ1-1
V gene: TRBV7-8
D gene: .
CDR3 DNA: TGTGCCAGCAGCTTAGGGGCGGGGAAGACTGAAGCTTTCTTT
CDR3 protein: CASSLGAGKTEAFF

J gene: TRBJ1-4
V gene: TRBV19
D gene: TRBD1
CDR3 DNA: TGTGCCTCCAGGACAGGGGGGACTAATGAAAAACTGTTTTTT
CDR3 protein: CASRTGGTNEKLFF

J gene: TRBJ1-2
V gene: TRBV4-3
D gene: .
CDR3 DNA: TGCGCCAGCAGCCAAGAAAGGGGATCCGGCTATGGCTACACCTTC
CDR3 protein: CASSQERGSGYGYTF

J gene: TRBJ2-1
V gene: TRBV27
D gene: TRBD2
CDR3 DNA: TGTGCCAGCAGTTTATCTAGCGGGGGGGCGGAGTTCGGTGAGCAGTTCTTC
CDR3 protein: CASSLSSGGAEFGEQFF

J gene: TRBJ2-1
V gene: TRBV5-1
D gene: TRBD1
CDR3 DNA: TGCGCCAGCAGCTTGGTAGCAGGGGGATCCTACAATGAGCAGTTCTTC
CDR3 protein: CASSLVAGGSYNEQFF

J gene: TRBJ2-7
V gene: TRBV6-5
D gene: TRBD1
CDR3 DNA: TGTGCCAGCAGGGACTGGGACAGTGGCTCCTACGAGCAGTACTTC
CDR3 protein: CASRDWDSGSYEQYF

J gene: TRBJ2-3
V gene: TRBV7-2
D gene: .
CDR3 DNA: TGTGCCAGCAGCTTAGTGGTAGCGGTGGGAGATACGCAGTATTTT
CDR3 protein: CASSLVVAVGDTQYF

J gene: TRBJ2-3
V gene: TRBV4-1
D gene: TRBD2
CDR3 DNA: TGCGCCAGCAGCCCTCGAGCTAGCGGGGGTGCTAGCACAGATACGCAGTATTTT
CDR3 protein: CASSPRASGGASTDTQYF

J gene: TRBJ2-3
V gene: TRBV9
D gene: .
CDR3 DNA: TGTGCCAGCAGCGTAGGGCAGGGCCATCTCGGGGATACGCAGTATTTT
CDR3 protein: CASSVGQGHLGDTQYF

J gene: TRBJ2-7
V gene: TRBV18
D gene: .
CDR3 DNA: TGTGCCAGCTCACTCGAAAGCTACTCCGAGCAGTACTTC
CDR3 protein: CASSLESYSEQYF

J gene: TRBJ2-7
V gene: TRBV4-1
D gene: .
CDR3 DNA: TGCGCCAGCAGAGACCTGGACTACTACGAGCAGTACTTC
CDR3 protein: CASRDLDYYEQYF

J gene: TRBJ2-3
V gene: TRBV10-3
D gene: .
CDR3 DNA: TGTGCCATCAGCGAGCTGGCAGGGTCCACAGATACGCAGTATTTT
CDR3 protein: CAISELAGSTDTQYF

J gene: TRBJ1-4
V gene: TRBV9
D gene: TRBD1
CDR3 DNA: TGTGCCAGCAGCCTACAGGGGGCGGGAGAAAAACTGTTTTTT
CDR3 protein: CASSLQGAGEKLFF

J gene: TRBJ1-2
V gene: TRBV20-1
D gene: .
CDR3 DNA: TGCAGTGTTCGGGTCTGGAATGGCTACACCTTC
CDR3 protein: CSVRVWNGYTF

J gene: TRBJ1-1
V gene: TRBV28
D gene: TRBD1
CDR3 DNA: TGTGCCAGCGGACAGGACACTGAAGCTTTCTTT
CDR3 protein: CASGQDTEAFF

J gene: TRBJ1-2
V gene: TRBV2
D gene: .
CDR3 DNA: TGTGCCAGCAGTGATGAGGTCCCTGGCTACACCTTC
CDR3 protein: CASSDEVPGYTF

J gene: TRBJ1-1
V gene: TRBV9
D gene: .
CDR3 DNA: TGTGCCAGCAGCGTAGTAAGGGGCACTGAAGCTTTCTTT
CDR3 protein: CASSVVRGTEAFF

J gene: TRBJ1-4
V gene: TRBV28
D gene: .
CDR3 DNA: TGTGCCAGCAGTTTAGAGGGGGCAACTAATGAAAAACTGTTTTTT
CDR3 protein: CASSLEGATNEKLFF

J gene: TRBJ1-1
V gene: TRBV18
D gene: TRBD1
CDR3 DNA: TGTGCCAGCTCACTGATGCTACAGGGGCGGAACACTGAAGCTTTCTTT
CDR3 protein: CASSLMLQGRNTEAFF

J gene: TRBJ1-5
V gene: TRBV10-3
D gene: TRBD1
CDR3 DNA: TGTGCCATCAGAGAGGGACAGGGAGGAAATCAGCCCCAGCATTTT
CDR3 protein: CAIREGQGGNQPQHF

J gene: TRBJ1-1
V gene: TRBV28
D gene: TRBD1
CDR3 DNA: TGTGCCACCTACCAAACACCGGGACAGGGGAACACTGAAGCTTTCTTT
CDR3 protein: CATYQTPGQGNTEAFF

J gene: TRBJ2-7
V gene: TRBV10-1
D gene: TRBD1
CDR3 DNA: TGCGCCAGCAGTGAAGGGACAGCAACCTACGAGCAGTACTTC
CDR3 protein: CASSEGTATYEQYF

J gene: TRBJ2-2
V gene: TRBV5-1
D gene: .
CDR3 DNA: TGCGCCAGCAGCTTTCAGGGCTCCGGGGAGCTGTTTTTT
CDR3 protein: CASSFQGSGELFF

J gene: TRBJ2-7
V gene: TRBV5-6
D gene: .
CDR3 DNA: TGTGCCAGCAGCATAACCTTTAAAGTGCGGGCCAGGAGCTCCTACGAGCAGTACTTC
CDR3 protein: CASSITFKVRARSSYEQYF

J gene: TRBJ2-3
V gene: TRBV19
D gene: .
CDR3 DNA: TGTGCCAGTAGTAAGGAGGTTAGCACAGATACGCAGTATTTT
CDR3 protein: CASSKEVSTDTQYF

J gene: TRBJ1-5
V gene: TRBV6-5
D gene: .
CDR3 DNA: TGTGCCAGCAGTTACTCGCCCCAGGGGCCCCAGCATTTT
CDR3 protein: CASSYSPQGPQHF

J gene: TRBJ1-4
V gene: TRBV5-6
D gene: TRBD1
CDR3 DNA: TGTGCCAGCAGCTGGACAGGGGGCTTTGAAAAACTGTTTTTT
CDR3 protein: CASSWTGGFEKLFF

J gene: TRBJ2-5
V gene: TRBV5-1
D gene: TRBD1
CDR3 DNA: TGCGCCAGCAGTCCCTTACAGGGGCGAGGGACCCAGTACTTC
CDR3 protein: CASSPLQGRGTQYF

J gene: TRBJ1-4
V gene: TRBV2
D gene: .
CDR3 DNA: TGTGCCAGCGGGGGGAGGACGGATGAAAAACTGTTTTTT
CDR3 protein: CASGGRTDEKLFF

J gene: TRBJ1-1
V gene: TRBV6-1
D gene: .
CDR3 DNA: TGTGCCAGCAGTGTAAGAAGGGGAACTGAAGCTTTCTTT
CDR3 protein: CASSVRRGTEAFF

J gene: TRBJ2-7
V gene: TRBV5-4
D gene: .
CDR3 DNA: TGTGCCAGCAGCTTGTTAGTCGGAGCCTACGAGCAGTACTTC
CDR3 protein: CASSLLVGAYEQYF

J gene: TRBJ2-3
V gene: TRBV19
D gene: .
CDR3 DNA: TGTGCCAGTAGTATTGGAGGAATTAATACGCAGTATTTT
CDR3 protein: CASSIGGINTQYF

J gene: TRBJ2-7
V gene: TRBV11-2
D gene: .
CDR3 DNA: TGTGCCAGCGGCTTATCCCCGACACCCCCCTCCTACGAGCAGTACTTC
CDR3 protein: CASGLSPTPPSYEQYF

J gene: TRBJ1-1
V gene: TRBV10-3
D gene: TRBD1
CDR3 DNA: TGTGCCATCAGTCCGACAGGGCCTGAAGCTTTCTTT
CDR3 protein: CAISPTGPEAFF

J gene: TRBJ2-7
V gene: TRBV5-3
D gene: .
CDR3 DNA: TGTGCCAGAAGCTTGGGGTCCGTGGACAGCACCCTCTACGAGCAGTACTTC
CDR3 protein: CARSLGSVDSTLYEQYF

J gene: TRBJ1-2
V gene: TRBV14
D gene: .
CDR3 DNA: TGTGCCAGCAGCGAACAGATGGTCTATGGCTACACCTTC
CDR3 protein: CASSEQMVYGYTF

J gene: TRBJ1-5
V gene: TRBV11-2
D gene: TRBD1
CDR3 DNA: TGTGCCAGCAGCCGTACAGGGGTTGGAAATCAGCCCCAGCATTTT
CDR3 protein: CASSRTGVGNQPQHF

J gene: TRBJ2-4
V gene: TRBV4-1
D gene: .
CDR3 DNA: TGCGCCAGCAGCGAGCCCCTTCGGGCCAAAAACATTCAGTACTTC
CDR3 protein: CASSEPLRAKNIQYF

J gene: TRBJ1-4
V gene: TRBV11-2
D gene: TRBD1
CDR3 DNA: TGTGCCAGCAGCTCGCAGCCTTGGACAGGGTCTGTTTCTAATGAAAAACTGTTTTTT
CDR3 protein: CASSSQPWTGSVSNEKLFF

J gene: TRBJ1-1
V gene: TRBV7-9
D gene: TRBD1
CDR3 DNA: TGTGCCAGCAGCCCCAGATTCAGGAACAGGGGGAACACTGAAGCTTTCTTT
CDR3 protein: CASSPRFRNRGNTEAFF

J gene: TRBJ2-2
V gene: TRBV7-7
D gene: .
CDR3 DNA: TGTGCCAGCAGTCCTATCCGGGGAAACACCGGGGAGCTGTTTTTT
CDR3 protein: CASSPIRGNTGELFF

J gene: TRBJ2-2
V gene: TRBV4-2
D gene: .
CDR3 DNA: TGTGCCAGCAGCCAAGATCTTTTTAACACCGGGGAGCTGTTTTTT
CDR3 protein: CASSQDLFNTGELFF

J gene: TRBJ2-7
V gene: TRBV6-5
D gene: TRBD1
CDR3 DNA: TGTGCCAGCAGTTACTCGGGGACAGGGAACACCTACGAGCAGTACTTC
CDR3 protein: CASSYSGTGNTYEQYF

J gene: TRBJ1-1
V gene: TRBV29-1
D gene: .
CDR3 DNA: TGCAGCGGCCGGGATCAGCCGAACACTGAAGCTTTCTTT
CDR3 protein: CSGRDQPNTEAFF

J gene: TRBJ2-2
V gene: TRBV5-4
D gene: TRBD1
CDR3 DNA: TGTGCCAGCAGCCCCGGGACAGGGGCGAACACCGGGGAGCTGTTTTTT
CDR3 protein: CASSPGTGANTGELFF

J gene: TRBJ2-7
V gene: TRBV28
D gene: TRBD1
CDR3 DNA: TGTGCCAGCAGTATAGCACAGGGGAGTTGGCAGTACTTC
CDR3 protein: CASSIAQGSWQYF